Listed below are T cell receptor beta chains from one sample, sequenced in a study of post-analysis software for immune sequencing data. TCRdb independently ran MiXCR on the PCR reads; one entry per CDR3 protein. The sample lists around 770,000 distinct CDR3 sequences, under 60% occurring once. The source material was blood. The receptor source for this set is a girl aged 10-17 years with multiple sclerosis. The CDR3 runs from the conserved cysteine through the conserved F or W.

j_call | v_call | cdr3_aa
TRBJ2-1 | TRBV7-8 | CASRAHGTSGSLYEQFF
TRBJ2-6 | TRBV20-1 | CSARDPNSSGANALTF
TRBJ2-1 | TRBV5-1 | CASSLAKTSGSPSFF
TRBJ2-1 | TRBV11-2 | CASSLRTGLAGYEQFF
TRBJ1-1 | TRBV28 | CAGSFGDRLNTEAFF
TRBJ1-2 | TRBV30 | CAWSVRRTGGHFSYGYTF
TRBJ2-7 | TRBV7-9 | CASSLDGGARYEQYF
TRBJ2-7 | TRBV20-1 | CSADGIYEQYF
TRBJ1-6 | TRBV7-4 | CASSWTDIRQGDNSPLHF
TRBJ2-7 | TRBV11-3 | CASSLPPVAEQYF
TRBJ1-4 | TRBV28 | CASSQHRFQEKLFF